Shown below are 19 T cell receptor beta chains from a single sample sequenced in a study of ipilimumab plus nivolumab after autologous stem cell transplantation. TCRdb's table, derived via immunoSEQ multiplex PCR, lists solely in-frame clones and lacks some. The sample records fewer than 45,000 clones, around 93% being singletons. Sequencing used PBMCs, obtained in a trial of ipilimumab plus nivolumab as post-transplant consolidation. Receptors originate from a male donor with multiple myeloma.

CDR3 sequence: CASSEYELTEAFF. DNA for the CDR3: TGCGCCAGCAGTGAATACGAGCTCACTGAAGCTTTCTTT. The chain couples TRBV10-2 to TRBJ1-1; D is undetermined. This CDR3 has 13 residues. V was shortened by 3 bases and J by 4 bases, with 9 bases between the two germline ends. CDR1 is WSHSY, CDR2 SAAADI, per germline.

This CDR3 reads CASSLGQGGVEQYF. CDR3 bases: TGTGCCAGCAGCTTAGGTCAGGGGGGAGTCGAGCAGTACTTC. This rearrangement joins TRBV11-2 to TRBJ2-7; D is perhaps TRBD1 (7 bases). The CDR3 is 14 residues long. With 1 base removed from V and 6 bases from J, the gap between germline ends came to 13 bases. Germline assignment: CDR1 SGHAT and CDR2 FQNNGV. The variable domain in full, with the rest retrieved from reference TRBV11-2 and TRBJ2-7, is EAGVAQSPRYKIIEKRQSVAFWCNPISGHATLYWYQQILGQGPKLLIQFQNNGVVDDSQLPKDRFSAERLKGVDSTLKIQPAKLEDSAVYLCASSLGQGGVEQYFGPGTRLTVT.

The genes are TRBV18 and TRBJ1-1; unclear D gene. Germline lookup yields CDR1 KGHSH and CDR2 LQKENI. The CDR3 is 13 amino acids. V lost 2 bases, J lost 3 bases, and 7 bases lay in between. The CDR3 bases are TGTGCCAGCTCACCAGGCCGGGACACTGAAGCTTTCTTT. It yields the protein CASSPGRDTEAFF.

This chain connects TRBV5-6 to TRBJ1-3, with D possibly TRBD1 on 5 matching bases. The V gene lost 4 bases and the J gene lost 5 bases, with 13 bases spanning the gap. The CDR3 has 14 amino acids. CDR1 and CDR2 from the germline V gene are SGHDT and YYEEEE. In DNA form, the CDR3 reads TGTGCCAGCAGCGCGCGGGGGAATAGAAACACCATATATTTT. Residues: CASSARGNRNTIYF.

This chain connects TRBV7-3 to TRBJ2-1; 7 bases are shared with TRBD1. V shed 5 bases, J shed 2 bases, and the junction held 6 bases outside the gene matches. CDR1 and CDR2 from the germline V gene are SGHTA and FQGTGA. The CDR3 runs 15 residues. The CDR3 DNA is TGTGCCAGCAGCGCGACAGGGCGGCCCTACAATGAGCAGTTCTTC. As protein: CASSATGRPYNEQFF.

This chain uses TRBV6-5 with TRBJ2-3, with D maybe TRBD2 (5 bases). V was trimmed by 5 bases and J by 0 bases, leaving 12 bases between them. This CDR3 has 15 residues. Per the germline V gene, CDR1 is MNHEY and CDR2 is SVGAGI. The CDR3: CASSRTRPSTDTQYF. CDR3 DNA sequence: TGTGCCAGCAGTCGAACTAGACCCAGCACAGATACGCAGTATTTT.

About this clone itself: Other DNA variants within this sample encode the same CDR3. The chain joins TRBV20-1 to TRBJ2-5, with D unresolved. The V and J ends lost 5 bases and 4 bases respectively, with 8 bases between them. This CDR3 is built from 11 residues. The germline CDR1 and CDR2 sequences are DFQATT and SNEGSKA (reference sequence). This chain's CDR3 is CSARRGETQYF. DNA for the CDR3: TGCAGTGCTCGGAGAGGAGAGACCCAGTACTTC.

This chain links TRBV7-9 with TRBJ2-1; TRBD2 aligns across 7 bases. The junction had 4 bases not matched to a gene; V was cut back by 1 base and J by 7 bases. Germline CDR1 SEHNR, CDR2 FQNEAQ (reference sequence). The CDR3 sequence is 14 residues long. The CDR3 DNA follows: TGTGCCAGCAGCTTAGGAGGACTAGGAAATGAGCAGTTCTTC. This encodes CASSLGGLGNEQFF.

This clone was picked up one time. V is TRBV7-3 and J is TRBJ2-3, with TRBD2 as a possible D gene (7 bases). Trimming cost V 4 bases and J 4 bases, with 15 bases left between them. CDR1 SGHTA and CDR2 FQGTGA come from the germline V gene. This CDR3 contains 15 residues. The CDR3 DNA follows: TGTGCCAGCAGCTGGGCCGGGGAGGGGGCAGATACGCAGTATTTT. Encoded protein: CASSWAGEGADTQYF.

This chain uses TRBV30 with TRBJ2-1; 11 bases map to TRBD2. Germline loops: CDR1 GTSNPN, CDR2 SVGIG (reference sequence). The CDR3 totals 16 residues. Trimming at V came to 0 bases and at J to 3 bases, leaving 4 bases not matched to a gene. The CDR3 loop is CAWSVASGGIYNEQFF. For the CDR3, the DNA is TGTGCCTGGAGTGTCGCTAGCGGGGGGATCTACAATGAGCAGTTCTTC. The full variable domain, completed using reference TRBV30 and TRBJ2-1, is SQTIHQWPATLVQPVGSPLSLECTVEGTSNPNLYWYRQAAGRGLQLLFYSVGIGQISSEVPQNLSASRPQDRQFILSSKKLLLSDSGFYLCAWSVASGGIYNEQFFGPGTRLTVL.

The chain recombines TRBV19 with TRBJ1-5; D may be TRBD1 (5 bases). Trimming stripped 9 bases from V and 8 bases from J, with 17 bases between. The CDR3 contains 13 residues. CDR1 and CDR2 from the germline V gene are LNHDA and SQIVND (reference sequence). As DNA, the CDR3 is TGTGCCAGCCGGACGGGACCGAGGGAGCCCCAGCATTTT. Protein sequence: CASRTGPREPQHF. The full variable domain, in which reference TRBV19 and TRBJ1-5 provide the parts outside the CDR3, is DGGITQSPKYLFRKEGQNVTLSCEQNLNHDAMYWYRQDPGQGLRLIYYSQIVNDFQKGDIAEGYSVSREKKESFPLTVTSAQKNPTAFYLCASRTGPREPQHFGDGTRLSIL.

This clone was counted once. The chain couples TRBV7-9 to TRBJ2-3, with D perhaps TRBD1 (5 bases). V was shortened by 5 bases and J by 2 bases, with 11 bases between the two germline ends. Germline CDR1 and CDR2: SEHNR and FQNEAQ (reference sequence). This CDR3 is built from 14 residues. The CDR3 region is CASSVGALTDTQYF. As DNA, the CDR3 is TGTGCCAGCAGCGTAGGGGCGCTCACAGATACGCAGTATTTT.

The DNA for the CDR3 is TGCGCCAGCAGCCAAGCCCCCGGGACGGAGTACGAGCAGTACTTC. Translation: CASSQAPGTEYEQYF. The chain is built from TRBV4-1 and TRBJ2-7, with D possibly called TRBD1 or TRBD2 (5 bases each). Germline CDR1 MGHRA, CDR2 YSYEKL. Trimming took off 1 base at V and 4 bases at J, with 14 bases between the two ends. The CDR3 sequence is 15 residues long.

This clone was observed once. The rearrangement links TRBV6-1 to TRBJ1-5; D gene uncertain. Trimming took 4 bases from V and 4 from J, leaving 11 bases between them. This CDR3 has 14 amino acids. From germline, CDR1 is MNHNS and CDR2 SASEGT. The CDR3 DNA sequence: TGTGCCAGCAGTGCTGTCCGGGTTAATCAGCCCCAGCATTTT. It codes for CASSAVRVNQPQHF.

The rearrangement uses TRBV5-6 and TRBJ1-1; D may be TRBD1 (6 bases). The V and J ends lost 0 bases and 3 bases respectively, with 15 bases between them. CDR3 length equals 16 residues. Per germline, CDR1 SGHDT and CDR2 YYEEEE. DNA of the CDR3: TGTGCCAGCAGCTTGGTGGCAGGGGAGGCGGACACTGAAGCTTTCTTT. Encoded protein: CASSLVAGEADTEAFF.

This chain links TRBV19 with TRBJ2-2; the match to TRBD2 covers 9 bases. The CDR3 covers 14 residues. Germline values: CDR1 LNHDA, CDR2 SQIVND (reference sequence). J was trimmed by 8 bases and V by 10 bases; bases with no gene match: 11. CDR3 nucleotide sequence: TGTGCCACCAAGGAGGCTAGCGGGGCGGGGGAGCTGTTTTTT. Translated: CATKEASGAGELFF.

The chain employs TRBV19 and TRBJ2-3; 9 bases fit TRBD1. Germline V CDR1 and CDR2: LNHDA, SQIVND (reference sequence). With 3 bases clipped from V and 6 bases from J, the junction kept 4 bases outside the gene matches. The CDR3 loop spans 14 amino acids. In nucleotides, the CDR3 is TGTGCCAGTAGTATTACAGGGGGCGTCGATACGCAGTATTTT. This sequence encodes CASSITGGVDTQYF.

V usage is TRBV7-2 and J usage is TRBJ2-4; no clear D. The CDR3 has 12 residues. CDR1 is SGHTA, CDR2 FQGNSA, per germline. V was shortened by 2 bases and J by 5 bases, with 4 bases between the two germline ends. The CDR3 is CASSLSQNIQYF. In DNA form, the CDR3 reads TGTGCCAGCAGCTTAAGCCAAAACATTCAGTACTTC. Full variable domain (outside the CDR3, taken from reference TRBV7-2 and TRBJ2-4): GAGVSQSPSNKVTEKGKDVELRCDPISGHTALYWYRQSLGQGLEFLIYFQGNSAPDKSGLPSDRFSAERTGGSVSTLTIQRTQQEDSAVYLCASSLSQNIQYFGAGTRLSVL.

This chain connects TRBV28 to TRBJ2-6; 7 bases are a match to TRBD1. V shed 6 bases, J shed 2 bases, and the junction held 7 bases outside the gene matches. CDR3 length: 16 amino acids. CDR1 is MDHEN and CDR2 is SYDVKM in the germline V gene. The CDR3 sequence is CASRRQGPTGANVLTF. DNA for the CDR3: TGTGCCAGCAGGAGACAGGGCCCTACTGGGGCCAACGTCCTGACTTTC.